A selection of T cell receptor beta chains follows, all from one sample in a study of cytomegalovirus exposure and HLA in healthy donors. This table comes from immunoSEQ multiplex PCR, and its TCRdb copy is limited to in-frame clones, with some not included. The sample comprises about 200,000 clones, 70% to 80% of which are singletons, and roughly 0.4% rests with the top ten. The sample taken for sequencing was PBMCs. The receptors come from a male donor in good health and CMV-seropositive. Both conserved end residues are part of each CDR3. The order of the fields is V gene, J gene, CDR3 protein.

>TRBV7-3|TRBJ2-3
CASSPGGSSTDTQYF
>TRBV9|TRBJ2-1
CASSVAGHRGEQFF
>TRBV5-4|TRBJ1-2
CASSFGRGTNYGYTF
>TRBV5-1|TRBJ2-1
CASSLYRESYNEQFF
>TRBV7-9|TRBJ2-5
CASSFPDFRADRGGETQYF
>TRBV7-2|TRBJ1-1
CASSYDRNTEAFF
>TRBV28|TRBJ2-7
CASSLGSREGLEQYF
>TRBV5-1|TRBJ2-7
CASSLSWDTLSYEQYF
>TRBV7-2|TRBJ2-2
CASSLRAGNTGELFF
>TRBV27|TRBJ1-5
CASSPPGRLDQPQHF
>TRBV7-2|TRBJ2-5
CASSLNSGGARRETQYF
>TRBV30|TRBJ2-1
CAWSLKTDPASGSSYNEQFF
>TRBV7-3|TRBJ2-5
CASSLRRGETQYF
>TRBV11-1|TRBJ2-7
CASSLQGQALSYEQYF
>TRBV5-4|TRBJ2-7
CASYTSGTYEQYF
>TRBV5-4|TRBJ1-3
CASSLGGQVGFGNTIYF
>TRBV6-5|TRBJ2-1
CASSYTSGGGEAQQFF